The 27 T cell receptor beta chains listed next were all sequenced from one sample in a study of T cells in narcolepsy. TCRdb keeps only in-frame clones here, not all; method: immunoSEQ multiplex PCR. This table holds tens of thousands of clones, 79% found once. The sequenced sample consisted of memory (CD45RA-) CD4+ T cells from blood. The receptors derive from a human donor in good health.

This chain joins TRBV30 and TRBJ1-5; D gene uncertain. This CDR3 comprises 14 residues. V was clipped by 4 bases and J by 2 bases, with 12 bases between them. The germline V gene has CDR1 GTSNPN and CDR2 SVGIG (reference sequence). The CDR3: CAWNRGQRNQPQHF. The CDR3 region has the DNA TGTGCCTGGAATAGAGGCCAGCGCAATCAGCCCCAGCATTTT.

The chain has TRBV19 and TRBJ1-6; D uncertain. V was shortened by 6 bases and J by 10 bases, with 19 bases between the two germline ends. This CDR3 region has 15 residues. Looked up from germline, CDR1 is LNHDA and CDR2 is SQIVND (reference sequence). CDR3 in DNA: TGTGCCAGTAGATTTCCTGGCCGGGCGGAGTCACCCCTCCACTTT. Its translation is CASRFPGRAESPLHF.

V usage is TRBV2 and J usage is TRBJ1-4; 7 bases agree with TRBD1. V was clipped by 8 bases and J by 4 bases; unmatched bases: 10. CDR1 is SNHLY, CDR2 FYNNEI, per germline. This CDR3 is 15 amino acids long. Here the CDR3 reads CASAPGTASNEKLFF. The CDR3 DNA follows: TGTGCCAGCGCACCTGGGACAGCAAGTAATGAAAAACTGTTTTTT.

This clone was observed a single time. V is TRBV7-2 and J is TRBJ1-2; D uncertain. The CDR3 is 14 residues long. CDR1 and CDR2 (germline): SGHTA, FQGNSA. V lost 4 bases to trimming and J lost 0 bases, with 9 bases between them. CDR3 amino acids: CASSSDPTNYGYTF. For the CDR3, the DNA is TGTGCCAGCAGCTCCGACCCTACTAACTATGGCTACACCTTC.

The chain couples TRBV30 to TRBJ2-5; tentative D call: TRBD1 (5 bases). Germline V CDR1 and CDR2: GTSNPN, SVGIG (reference sequence). CDR3 length: 16 amino acids. V was shortened by 4 bases and J by 1 base, with 19 bases between the two germline ends. In nucleotides, the CDR3 is TGTGCCTGGACTCTTCCCGCCCCTGGGGCCCAAGAGACCCAGTACTTC. Its translation: CAWTLPAPGAQETQYF.

This chain connects TRBV11-2 to TRBJ1-1; possible D gene TRBD1, 6 bases. V gave up 5 bases and J gave up 1 base, with 14 bases separating them. Germline CDR1 SGHAT, CDR2 FQNNGV. The CDR3 extends over 15 amino acids. The CDR3 loop is CASSPRGGTNTEAFF. The CDR3 DNA reads as TGTGCCAGCAGCCCTAGGGGGGGGACGAACACTGAAGCTTTCTTT.

The chain has TRBV7-8 and TRBJ1-6, with D possibly being TRBD1 (5 bases). The CDR3 totals 13 residues. V was clipped by 5 bases and J by 14 bases, with 16 bases between them. Germline CDR1 and CDR2: SGHVS and FQNEAQ. The CDR3 nucleotides are TGTGCCAGCAGCGTACGGGACCCCATGGCCCTCCACTTT. Residues: CASSVRDPMALHF.

The chain uses TRBV11-2 and TRBJ1-3; D is unresolved. Germline V gene lookup returns CDR1 SGHAT and CDR2 FQNNGV. V lost 5 bases, J lost 0 bases, and 8 bases lay in between. The CDR3 is 14 amino acids. CDR3: CASSPTYSGNTIYF. DNA for the CDR3: TGTGCCAGCAGCCCGACTTACTCTGGAAACACCATATATTTT. Full variable domain (rest looked up from reference TRBV11-2 and TRBJ1-3): EAGVAQSPRYKIIEKRQSVAFWCNPISGHATLYWYQQILGQGPKLLIQFQNNGVVDDSQLPKDRFSAERLKGVDSTLKIQPAKLEDSAVYLCASSPTYSGNTIYFGEGSWLTVV.

The chain couples TRBV18 to TRBJ2-1; D remains ambiguous. This CDR3 is built from 11 residues. Germline V lookup: CDR1 KGHSH, CDR2 LQKENI. V was trimmed by 3 bases and J by 14 bases, leaving 11 bases between them. For the CDR3, the DNA is TGTGCCAGCTCACCGGATGTAGTGGAGTTCTTC. Translated, it gives CASSPDVVEFF.

This chain links TRBV6-1 with TRBJ2-3, with TRBD1 matching 7 bases. Germline assignment: CDR1 MNHNS and CDR2 SASEGT. Germline trimming cut 6 bases from V and 0 bases from J; bases unmatched to any gene: 6. The CDR3 totals 15 residues. The CDR3 region is CASSADRVSTDTQYF. In nucleotides, the CDR3 is TGTGCCAGCAGCGCTGACAGGGTTAGCACAGATACGCAGTATTTT.

This clone occurred once. The V gene is TRBV6-1, the J gene TRBJ1-4, with TRBD1 matching 7 bases. J gave up 3 bases and V 7 bases, and 8 bases lay outside the gene matches. This CDR3 is built from 15 residues. The V gene's germline CDR1 is MNHNS and CDR2 SASEGT. CDR3 in amino acids: CASNFEDRANEKLFF. The CDR3 bases are TGTGCCAGCAATTTCGAAGACAGGGCTAATGAAAAACTGTTTTTT.

This clone came up once. The V call is TRBV28, the J call TRBJ1-5; 9 bases line up with TRBD1. The CDR3 spans 15 residues. V lost 6 bases to trimming and J lost 0 bases; unmatched junction nucleotides: 3. The germline V gene has CDR1 MDHEN and CDR2 SYDVKM. Written as DNA, the CDR3 is TGTGCCAGCAGCACAGGGGGCCTTAGCAATCAGCCCCAGCATTTT. It specifies CASSTGGLSNQPQHF.

V is TRBV6-5 and J is TRBJ1-1; no firm D call. Trimming removed 5 bases from V and 1 base from J, with 11 bases in between. CDR1 and CDR2 from the germline V gene are MNHEY and SVGAGI. The CDR3 has 14 amino acids. CDR3 nucleotides: TGTGCCAGCAGTACTATACCTGGGAACACTGAAGCTTTCTTT. Its protein is CASSTIPGNTEAFF.

This clone is classed as medium-sized. This chain connects TRBV5-6 to TRBJ2-5; no clear D. Germline-derived CDR1 and CDR2 are SGHDT and YYEEEE. The V end lost 0 bases, the J end lost 4 bases, and 7 bases lay between the germline ends. The CDR3 covers 13 residues. The CDR3 here is CASSLAGRETQYF. CDR3 sequence (DNA): TGTGCCAGCAGCTTGGCAGGCCGAGAGACCCAGTACTTC.

The chain carries TRBV13 and TRBJ2-3; possible D gene TRBD1, 6 bases. The germline CDR1 and CDR2 sequences are PRHDT and FYEKMQ (reference sequence). The ends were cut back, 3 bases at V and 5 bases at J, with 18 bases in the middle. This CDR3 is built from 16 residues. CDR3 nucleotide sequence: TGTGCCAGCAGCTTCGGGACACTCTTGCAGGGAGATACGCAGTATTTT. It is translated as CASSFGTLLQGDTQYF.

This clone occurred a few times. V usage is TRBV10-3 and J usage is TRBJ2-1; no reliable D call. The germline V gene has CDR1 ENHRY and CDR2 SYGVKD. The ends were cut back, 8 bases at V and 0 bases at J, with 2 bases in the middle. CDR3 length: 11 amino acids. The CDR3 bases are TGTGCCATCGGCTCCTACAATGAGCAGTTCTTC. This translates into CAIGSYNEQFF.

This sequence joins TRBV10-2 and TRBJ2-1, with unresolved D. CDR1 WSHSY and CDR2 SAAADI come from the germline V gene. V was trimmed by 3 bases and J by 10 bases, leaving 10 bases between them. This CDR3 has 12 residues. For the CDR3, the DNA is TGCGCCAGCAGTGACCCACTGGGGGAGCAGTTCTTC. The encoded protein is CASSDPLGEQFF.

The CDR3: CASSPRTTGTPEAFF. The CDR3 bases are TGTGCCAGCTCACCTAGGACTACAGGGACCCCTGAAGCTTTCTTT. V gene TRBV18 combines with J gene TRBJ1-1; weak D call: TRBD1 (6 bases). Trimming removed 3 bases from V and 6 bases from J, with 17 bases in between. In germline, CDR1 is KGHSH, CDR2 LQKENI. CDR3 size: 15 residues.

The rearrangement uses TRBV14 and TRBJ2-5; 9 positions agree with TRBD1. The ends lost 0 bases at V and 11 bases at J; junction bases unmatched: 16. The CDR3 has 17 residues. Per germline, CDR1 SGHDN and CDR2 FVKESK. Here the CDR3 reads CASSQERASGTGLEQYF. The CDR3 DNA is TGTGCCAGCAGCCAAGAACGGGCCTCCGGGACAGGGCTTGAGCAGTACTTC. Supplemented by reference TRBV14 and TRBJ2-5, the full variable domain reads EAGVTQFPSHSVIEKGQTVTLRCDPISGHDNLYWYRRVMGKEIKFLLHFVKESKQDESGMPNNRFLAERTGGTYSTLKVQPAELEDSGVYFCASSQERASGTGLEQYFGPGTRLLVL.

J is TRBJ2-3 and V is TRBV2, with 8 bases aligning to TRBD2. Germline assignment: CDR1 SNHLY and CDR2 FYNNEI. The CDR3 is 14 residues long. J gave up 6 bases and V 8 bases, and 10 bases lay outside the gene matches. The chain's CDR3 is CASLTGGGLDTQYF. CDR3 DNA: TGTGCCAGCTTAACGGGAGGGGGGTTGGATACGCAGTATTTT.

This clone was counted only a few times. The genes are TRBV28 and TRBJ2-7; D gene ambiguous. This CDR3 contains 12 residues. Germline values: CDR1 MDHEN, CDR2 SYDVKM. V dropped 5 bases and J dropped 9 bases, with 14 bases sitting between them. This chain's CDR3 is CASSPRILGQYF. DNA for the CDR3: TGTGCCAGCAGTCCCCGCATACTCGGGCAGTACTTC.

The chain employs TRBV11-1 and TRBJ1-2; 8 bases line up with TRBD1. V lost 5 bases and J lost 2; bases outside the gene matches: 4. This CDR3 contains 14 residues. Germline V gene data show CDR1 as SGHAT and CDR2 as FQDESV (reference sequence). CDR3 coding DNA: TGTGCCAGCAGCCCAGGGGGCTCGAACTATGGCTACACCTTC. This translates into CASSPGGSNYGYTF. Complete variable domain (other parts from reference TRBV11-1 and TRBJ1-2): EAEVAQSPRYKITEKSQAVAFWCDPISGHATLYWYRQILGQGPELLVQFQDESVVDDSQLPKDRFSAERLKGVDSTLKIQPAELGDSAMYLCASSPGGSNYGYTFGSGTRLTVV.

The chain links TRBV28 to TRBJ1-1, with a tentative D call TRBD1 (6 bases). V was clipped by 4 bases and J by 11 bases, with 23 bases between them. The germline V gene has CDR1 MDHEN and CDR2 SYDVKM. The CDR3 is made up of 15 amino acids. The CDR3 loop reads CASSSMGALRWGAFF. DNA of the CDR3: TGTGCCAGCAGTTCCATGGGGGCGCTCAGGTGGGGTGCTTTCTTT.

J is TRBJ2-4 and V is TRBV7-8; D is uncertain. Trimming left V 3 bases short and J 0 bases short, with 9 bases between. Germline CDR1 and CDR2: SGHVS and FQNEAQ. This CDR3 region has 15 residues. In nucleotides, the CDR3 is TGTGCCAGCAGCTTGAACCCGGGAGCCAAAAACATTCAGTACTTC. This gives the protein CASSLNPGAKNIQYF.

This CDR3 reads CASSPTPGQQYF. The CDR3 region has the DNA TGCGCCAGCAGCCCGACTCCGGGACAGCAGTACTTC. The rearrangement uses TRBV5-1 and TRBJ2-7; D assignment may be TRBD1 or TRBD2 (5 bases each). Deletions cut 4 bases from V and 8 bases from J, with 13 bases between. The germline CDR1 and CDR2 sequences are SGHRS and YFSETQ. The CDR3 runs 12 residues.

The chain combines TRBV6-8 with TRBJ2-5, with D unclear. The CDR3 is made up of 12 amino acids. Trimming cost V 8 bases and J 2 bases, with 9 bases left between them. Germline V lookup: CDR1 MNHGY, CDR2 SAAAGT. The CDR3 DNA reads TGTGCCAGCGGCTTCGGGCAAGAGACCCAGTACTTC. This encodes CASGFGQETQYF.

V is TRBV29-1 and J is TRBJ1-6; D may be TRBD1 (5 bases). Germline-derived CDR1 and CDR2 are SQVTM and ANQGSEA. The CDR3 consists of 14 residues. Between the trimmed V and J ends, which lost 5 bases and 10 bases, there was a span of 18 bases. In nucleotides, the CDR3 is TGCAGCGTTCGGGGTGTCGGGGGGAACTCACCCCTCCACTTT. It yields the protein CSVRGVGGNSPLHF.